What follows describes a single T cell receptor (beta chain). These data are taken from a study of blood T cell repertoires in COVID-19. As for the study in general: The United States, Italy and Spain were the sources of the acute and convalescent COVID-19 samples. The analysed material was cDNA or gDNA that came from T cells, B-cell-depleted T cells, or PBMCs.

Germline CDR1 is MDHEN and CDR2 is SYDVKM. The CDR3 contains 12 residues. V lost 2 bases, J lost 7 bases, and 6 bases lay in between. Original handling: Nucleated cell counts were estimated from reference gene primer amplification. Some clones are missing from TCRdb's copy, which holds only in-frame ones; the method was immunoSEQ multiplex PCR. V and J calls and clone size are copied from that table; D and trimming were computed from the DNA. The repertoire has about 24,000 clones, over 60% of them found once; the top ten carry roughly 43%. V is TRBV28 and J is TRBJ1-5; no firm D call. Input material: peripheral blood. This TCR was recovered from a woman at least 80 years old with acute or convalescent COVID-19. The CDR3 DNA reads TGTGCCAGCAGTTTAATTGAGCAGCCCCAGCATTTT. Translation: CASSLIEQPQHF.